The 8 T cell receptor beta chains presented below share a single source sample, sequenced in a study of T cell responses to AZD1222 COVID-19 vaccine. Here immunoSEQ multiplex PCR was the method, and the copy in TCRdb shows in-frame clones only, minus some. Of about 93,000 clones in the sample, about nine tenths were seen once. The sample here was peripheral blood, taken on day 0 of MenACWY control vaccination. Receptors originate from an adult in good health.

The genes are TRBV7-9 and TRBJ1-2; a weak D match, TRBD1 (6 bases). Trimming pared 6 bases from V and 4 bases from J, leaving 15 bases between. The germline CDR1 and CDR2 sequences are SEHNR and FQNEAQ (reference sequence). This CDR3 comprises 14 residues. The CDR3 loop is CASSSGTFIYGYTF. The CDR3 region has the DNA TGTGCCAGCAGTTCAGGGACATTCATCTATGGCTACACCTTC.

The chain has TRBV6-1 and TRBJ1-2; TRBD1 aligns across 8 bases. This CDR3 spans 18 amino acids. With V trimmed by 0 bases and J by 2 bases, 11 bases remained unmatched. Germline V gene lookup returns CDR1 MNHNS and CDR2 SASEGT. For the CDR3, the DNA is TGTGCCAGCAGTGAAGCGGGTTTAGGACAGGGTCTGAACTATGGCTACACCTTC. Protein sequence: CASSEAGLGQGLNYGYTF.

The chain carries TRBV5-1 and TRBJ1-5; TRBD1 matches 10 bases. The CDR3 contains 15 residues. With V trimmed by 0 bases and J by 5 bases, 2 bases remained unmatched. Germline V gene lookup returns CDR1 SGHRS and CDR2 YFSETQ. The CDR3 DNA is TGCGCCAGCAGCTTGGGCGGACAGGGGGATCAGCCCCAGCATTTT. As protein: CASSLGGQGDQPQHF.

This chain connects TRBV7-9 to TRBJ2-5, with 7 bases aligning to TRBD1. V was pared by 0 bases and J by 4 bases, with 5 bases of the junction left unmatched. The CDR3 consists of 15 residues. Germline loops: CDR1 SEHNR, CDR2 FQNEAQ (reference sequence). The CDR3 protein is CASSLALGTAETQYF. The CDR3 DNA reads as TGTGCCAGCAGCTTAGCCCTCGGGACAGCAGAGACCCAGTACTTC.

This clone was seen a few times. The rearrangement joins TRBV4-2 to TRBJ2-3; 7 nucleotides match TRBD2. With V trimmed by 1 base and J by 1 base, 5 bases remained unmatched. This CDR3 spans 16 amino acids. The germline gives CDR1 LGHNA, CDR2 YNFKEQ. The CDR3 loop is CASSQGMSGGTDTQYF. The CDR3 nucleotides read TGTGCCAGCAGCCAAGGTATGAGCGGGGGCACAGATACGCAGTATTTT.

The V and J genes are TRBV4-1 and TRBJ1-1, with 9 bases lining up with TRBD1. Germline CDR1 and CDR2: MGHRA and YSYEKL. The CDR3 length is 17 residues. V lost 1 base, J lost 7 bases, and 13 bases stayed unmatched. DNA of the CDR3: TGCGCCAGCAGCCAAGGATCAACAGGGGGCCCCCTTGATGAAGCTTTCTTT. Translated: CASSQGSTGGPLDEAFF.

The CDR3 protein is CASSYVRGQGTEAFF. CDR3 coding DNA: TGTGCCAGCAGTTATGTCAGGGGGCAGGGCACTGAAGCTTTCTTT. This rearrangement joins TRBV28 to TRBJ1-1; 8 nucleotides line up with TRBD1. The CDR3 has 15 amino acids. The ends lost 4 bases at V and 4 bases at J; junction bases unmatched: 8. Germline CDR1 is MDHEN and CDR2 is SYDVKM.

This rearrangement joins TRBV20-1 to TRBJ1-2; D uncertain. From germline, CDR1 is DFQATT and CDR2 SNEGSKA (reference sequence). This CDR3 spans 11 amino acids. The V gene lost 3 bases and the J gene lost 6 bases, with 8 bases spanning the gap. The CDR3 protein is CSASRRDGYTF. CDR3 nucleotides: TGCAGTGCTAGCAGGAGGGATGGCTACACCTTC.